These 20 T cell receptor beta chains originate from one sample sequenced in a study of T cell responses to AZD1222 COVID-19 vaccine. Repertoires were generated with immunoSEQ multiplex PCR, while TCRdb's copy carries only in-frame clones and drops some. The sample comprises tens of thousands of clones, approximately 90% of which are singletons, and around 4.4% rests with the top ten. The sequenced sample was peripheral blood, obtained 28 days after the second dose of the MenACWY control vaccine. All receptors come from an adult who received the MenACWY meningococcal vaccine as a control.

This sequence joins TRBV19 and TRBJ1-5; D unresolved. Germline V gives CDR1 LNHDA, CDR2 SQIVND (reference sequence). V was shortened by 1 base and J by 1 base, with 8 bases between the two germline ends. CDR3 length: 15 residues. This CDR3 reads CASSIGARSNQPQHF. The CDR3 DNA reads as TGTGCCAGTAGTATAGGGGCGCGGAGCAATCAGCCCCAGCATTTT.

J is TRBJ1-5 and V is TRBV5-1, with a tentative D call TRBD1 (5 bases). Germline CDR1 and CDR2: SGHRS and YFSETQ. This CDR3 spans 15 amino acids. V dropped 0 bases and J dropped 0 bases, with 7 bases sitting between them. Here the CDR3 DNA reads TGCGCCAGCAGCTTGGACGGACATAGCAATCAGCCCCAGCATTTT. Its translation: CASSLDGHSNQPQHF.

This chain joins TRBV21-1 and TRBJ1-4. TRBV21-1 is termed a pseudogene. The CDR3 runs to 13 residues. Written as DNA, the CDR3 is TGTGCCAGCAGAGGGCAGCCTAATGAAAAACTGTTTTTT. Translating gives CASRGQPNEKLFF.

The J gene is TRBJ2-1, the V gene TRBV7-9; possible D gene TRBD2, 5 bases. V was shortened by 4 bases and J by 5 bases, with 21 bases between the two germline ends. The germline CDR1 and CDR2 sequences are SEHNR and FQNEAQ (reference sequence). The CDR3 loop spans 17 amino acids. The CDR3, as DNA: TGTGCCAGCAGCTCCCTGTTTTCGGGGAAGGTGGACAATGAGCAGTTCTTC. This translates into CASSSLFSGKVDNEQFF. The whole variable domain, remainder taken from reference TRBV7-9 and TRBJ2-1, is DTGVSQNPRHKITKRGQNVTFRCDPISEHNRLYWYRQTLGQGPEFLTYFQNEAQLEKSRLLSDRFSAERPKGSFSTLEIQRTEQGDSAMYLCASSSLFSGKVDNEQFFGPGTRLTVL.

This clone was observed a handful of times. V and J are TRBV20-1 and TRBJ1-2; D might be TRBD1 (5 bases). Germline V gives CDR1 DFQATT, CDR2 SNEGSKA (reference sequence). Trimming stripped 3 bases from V and 8 bases from J, with 13 bases between. The CDR3 extends over 12 amino acids. The CDR3 here is CSASPTGLGYTF. The CDR3 DNA is TGCAGTGCTAGTCCCACAGGCTTGGGCTACACCTTC.

J is TRBJ2-5 and V is TRBV30, with a possible D match to TRBD1 (6 bases). The CDR3 spans 15 residues. The V end was cut by 2 bases, the J end by 1 base, with 14 bases between. CDR1 and CDR2 from the germline V gene are GTSNPN and SVGIG (reference sequence). The CDR3 nucleotides read TGTGCCTGGAGTTTTGGACAGCGATTCCAAGAGACCCAGTACTTC. Translated: CAWSFGQRFQETQYF.

The chain recombines TRBV5-4 with TRBJ1-3; D is unclear. V lost 5 bases to trimming and J lost 0 bases, with 12 bases between them. The V gene's germline CDR1 is SGHNT and CDR2 YYREEE (reference sequence). This CDR3 is 15 amino acids long. The CDR3 protein is CASSLGGASGNTIYF. For the CDR3, the DNA is TGTGCCAGCAGTCTGGGCGGCGCCTCTGGAAACACCATATATTTT.

This clone was seen a few times. The chain couples TRBV4-3 to TRBJ1-4; D uncertain. This CDR3 is built from 21 residues. Trimming left V 2 bases short and J 0 bases short, with 25 bases between. Looked up from germline, CDR1 is LGHNA and CDR2 is YSLEER. CDR3 in DNA: TGCGCCAGCAGCCAATCCCCTGCAGAGGGCTGGCTGTATGCAACTAATGAAAAACTGTTTTTT. Translating gives CASSQSPAEGWLYATNEKLFF.

The rearrangement uses TRBV7-2 and TRBJ1-2, with TRBD1 matching over 10 bases. The V and J ends lost 5 bases and 5 bases, in that order; junction bases with no gene match: 8. Germline CDR1 SGHTA, CDR2 FQGNSA. This CDR3 is built from 15 residues. The CDR3 loop reads CASSSRQGAGYGYTF. Here the CDR3 DNA reads TGTGCCAGCAGCAGCAGACAGGGGGCTGGATATGGCTACACCTTC.

The gene calls are TRBV7-2 and TRBJ1-2; D unresolved. The germline V gene has CDR1 SGHTA and CDR2 FQGNSA. V dropped 4 bases and J dropped 8 bases, with 8 bases sitting between them. The CDR3 has 11 amino acids. CDR3 sequence: CASSSTGGYTF. CDR3 DNA sequence: TGTGCCAGCAGCTCCACCGGCGGCTACACCTTC.

The J gene is TRBJ2-2, the V gene TRBV28; TRBD2 agrees at 10 bases. This CDR3 comprises 17 residues. The ends lost 1 base at V and 4 bases at J; junction bases unmatched: 6. Germline CDR1 and CDR2: MDHEN and SYDVKM. Here the CDR3 reads CASSLFSGGASTGELFF. As DNA, the CDR3 is TGTGCCAGCAGTTTATTCAGCGGGGGGGCCTCCACCGGGGAGCTGTTTTTT.

This clone was picked up a small number of times. This chain joins TRBV13 and TRBJ2-2; 7 nucleotides agree with TRBD2. Germline CDR1 PRHDT, CDR2 FYEKMQ (reference sequence). This CDR3 is 18 amino acids long. V trimming: 1 base; J trimming: 0 bases; junction bases outside the gene matches: 8. CDR3 in amino acids: CASSLDPLAGANTGELFF. CDR3 nucleotides: TGTGCCAGCAGCTTAGACCCCCTTGCGGGGGCGAACACCGGGGAGCTGTTTTTT.

The table lists this clone with a count of one. This sequence joins TRBV7-2 and TRBJ1-2; perhaps TRBD1 as D (6 bases). Looked up from germline, CDR1 is SGHTA and CDR2 is FQGNSA. V shed 1 base and J shed 3 bases, with 12 bases lying between them. The CDR3 spans 15 residues. The DNA for the CDR3 is TGTGCCAGCAGCTTAGTGGCAGGGGAGCACTATGGCTACACCTTC. This gives the protein CASSLVAGEHYGYTF.

CDR3 coding DNA: TGTGCCAGCAGCTTGCAGGACAGGATTTCCTACGAGCAGTACTTC. It yields the protein CASSLQDRISYEQYF. The rearrangement links TRBV5-5 to TRBJ2-7; TRBD1 matches at 7 bases. Germline values: CDR1 SGHKS, CDR2 YYEKEE (reference sequence). Unmatched junction bases numbered 5, after V lost 1 base and J lost 1 base. This CDR3 spans 15 amino acids.

This clone was observed once. J is TRBJ1-1 and V is TRBV28; TRBD1 is a possible D gene (6 bases). The CDR3 consists of 18 residues. V was clipped by 3 bases and J by 1 base, with 21 bases between them. Germline assignment: CDR1 MDHEN and CDR2 SYDVKM. Here the CDR3 reads CASSFFPPYRQANTEAFF. The CDR3 DNA sequence: TGTGCCAGCAGTTTCTTCCCACCTTACCGACAGGCGAACACTGAAGCTTTCTTT.

The chain uses TRBV2 and TRBJ1-2; tentatively, D is TRBD1 (6 bases). V lost 9 bases to trimming and J lost 3 bases, with 14 bases between them. The germline V gene encodes CDR1 SNHLY and CDR2 FYNNEI. CDR3 length: 13 residues. CDR3 sequence: CASINQGHYGYTF. CDR3 sequence (DNA): TGTGCCAGTATTAATCAGGGGCACTATGGCTACACCTTC.

The chain has TRBV10-3 and TRBJ1-6, with D perhaps matching TRBD1 (6 bases). CDR1 and CDR2 (germline): ENHRY, SYGVKD. The CDR3 extends over 13 amino acids. V was shortened by 10 bases and J by 14 bases, with 21 bases between the two germline ends. The CDR3 loop is CATQDHRVWALHF. For the CDR3, the DNA is TGTGCCACCCAAGACCACAGGGTTTGGGCCCTCCACTTT.

V and J are TRBV18 and TRBJ2-7; 12 bases align to TRBD1. The germline CDR1 and CDR2 sequences are KGHSH and LQKENI. CDR3 length: 15 residues. V shed 6 bases and J 5 bases; nucleotides not matched to a gene: 8. The CDR3 region is CASSPSGTGGHEQYF. The DNA for the CDR3 is TGTGCCAGCTCCCCCAGCGGGACAGGGGGCCACGAGCAGTACTTC.

The V gene is TRBV7-2, the J gene TRBJ2-7; 8 bases match TRBD1. The germline CDR1 and CDR2 sequences are SGHTA and FQGNSA. The CDR3 loop spans 13 amino acids. Germline trimming cut 6 bases from V and 9 bases from J; bases unmatched to any gene: 10. CDR3 sequence: CASSSQDRAAQYF. The CDR3 DNA is TGTGCCAGCAGTTCTCAGGACAGGGCGGCGCAGTACTTC.

The chain uses TRBV5-6 and TRBJ1-2, with D uncertain. Trimming stripped 4 bases from V and 3 bases from J, with 16 bases between. CDR1 SGHDT and CDR2 YYEEEE come from the germline V gene. The CDR3 contains 15 residues. CDR3 protein: CASSPRVLQDYGYTF. The CDR3 coding sequence is TGTGCCAGCAGCCCCCGGGTCCTGCAAGACTATGGCTACACCTTC. The variable domain in full, completed from reference TRBV5-6 and TRBJ1-2, reads DAGVTQSPTHLIKTRGQQVTLRCSPKSGHDTVSWYQQALGQGPQFIFQYYEEEERQRGNFPDRFSGHQFPNYSSELNVNALLLGDSALYLCASSPRVLQDYGYTFGSGTRLTVV.